This TCR beta chain was obtained from a study of identical twins. Trimming shortened V by 4 bases and J by 0 bases, and 14 bases separated the two germline ends. Germline CDR1 reads SGHRS; CDR2 reads YFSETQ. The CDR3 has 17 residues. Notes on the study in general: Modeled out-of-frame TCR alpha sharing in monozygotic twins fell below observed levels. Within cord blood, abundant beta clonotypes carried fewer insertions, but memory repertoires showed no such trend.

Template switching added a universal primer binding site, and final cDNA carried unique molecular identifiers. TCRdb analysed the 5' RACE reads with MiXCR anew, one entry per CDR3 protein. The table records 700,000 to 950,000 distinct CDR3 sequences, approximately 13% of them present only once. This clonotype was counted many times. Its matching antigen is unknown. The data also belong to a second study, concerning yellow fever vaccine responses in identical twins.

This clonotype was obtained from a woman between 18 and 29 years old in good health. V and J are TRBV5-1 and TRBJ2-6; weak D call: TRBD1 (6 bases). Sequencing was performed on PBMCs. The CDR3 sequence: CASSKQTGISGANVLTF. DNA for the CDR3: TGCGCCAGCAGCAAACAGACAGGAATCTCTGGGGCCAACGTCCTGACTTTC.